The 21 T cell receptor beta chains below were found in one sample sequenced in a study of T cell clonality in common variable immunodeficiency. Their target antigens are unknown. Findings of the study overall: Common variable immunodeficiency TCR beta sequences reportedly had fewer deletions and N-nucleotide insertions.

TCRdb's table, derived via immunoSEQ multiplex PCR, lists solely in-frame clones and lacks some. There are about 34,000 clones in the sample, none observed a single time. Sample: peripheral blood mononuclear cells. The receptors shown here come from a human donor with common variable immunodeficiency.

This clone was picked up a small number of times. A much bigger clone sits one base away, suggesting this may be a read error. The read ends 3 residues early relative to the CDR3; the germline J gene fills the gap. This chain links TRBV7-9 with TRBJ2-2; D unclear. CDR1 SEHNR and CDR2 FQNEAQ come from the germline V gene (reference sequence). The length of the CDR3 is 11 residues. CDR3 sequence reads: CSSRTDGELFF. CDR3 DNA, as far as it was read: TGTTCCAGCCGTACTGACGGGGAG.

There are many counts of this clone. The read gets to within 3 residues of the CDR3 end, and the germline J gene fills in the rest. This chain connects TRBV29-1 to TRBJ2-7; D call uncertain. Germline V gene lookup returns CDR1 SQVTM and CDR2 ANQGSEA. This CDR3 has 12 residues. Trimming took off 5 bases at V and 0 bases at J, with 8 bases between the two ends. The sequenced part of the CDR3 DNA is TGCAGCGTTAAAGCCAACTCCTACGAG. Its translation is CSVKANSYE. The entire CDR3 reads CSVKANSYEQYF.

To note about this clone: The observed sequence ends 3 residues before the CDR3 terminus, with the missing tail filled in from the germline J gene. The chain combines TRBV6-2 or TRBV6-3 with TRBJ2-1; the match to TRBD1 covers 9 bases. V lost 6 bases and J lost 5; bases outside the gene matches: 5. The CDR3 length is 14 residues. Germline V CDR1 and CDR2: MNHEY, SVGEGT. Partial CDR3 DNA: TGTGCCAGCAGCCCACGGACAGGGGACAATGAG. As protein: CASSPRTGDNE. The CDR3 in full is CASSPRTGDNEQFF.

CDR3 residues: CASSARDRDVGYTF. Partial CDR3 DNA: TGTGCCAGCAGCGCCCGGGACAGGGACGTCGGC. The V call is TRBV7-2, the J call TRBJ1-2; 9 bases are shared with TRBD1. The DNA ends 3 residues before the CDR3 does, and the rest of the CDR3 is filled in from the germline J gene. The CDR3 runs 14 residues. The germline V gene encodes CDR1 SGHTA and CDR2 FQGNSA.

This clone was counted at least ten times. Sequencing ends 3 residues short of the CDR3 end; the germline J gene provides the rest. The genes are TRBV5-1 and TRBJ2-5; a possible D gene is TRBD1 (6 bases). This CDR3 spans 15 amino acids. Germline CDR1 reads SGHRS; CDR2 reads YFSETQ. V was pared by 3 bases and J by 4 bases, with 16 bases between. CDR3 region: CASSSGNREPETQYF. The CDR3 bases that were read are TGCGCCAGCAGCTCGGGAAACAGGGAGCCAGAGACC.

Turning to this clone: The read is 3 residues too short to cover the CDR3 end, so that end is filled in from the germline J gene. The chain couples TRBV7-9 to TRBJ1-4; 8 positions agree with TRBD1. The junction had 8 bases not matched to a gene; V was cut back by 5 bases and J by 6 bases. The CDR3 loop spans 15 amino acids. Germline CDR1 is SEHNR and CDR2 is FQNEAQ (reference sequence). The CDR3 loop is CASSPTTGEDEKLFF. The sequenced part of the CDR3 DNA is TGTGCCAGCAGCCCCACGACAGGGGAGGATGAAAAA.

This clone was recorded a few times. Read data end 3 residues before the CDR3 end; the end is taken from the germline J gene. The chain employs TRBV18 and TRBJ2-1, with TRBD2 matching 9 bases. Germline assignment: CDR1 KGHSH and CDR2 LQKENI. CDR3 length: 13 residues. Trimming removed 10 bases from V and 4 bases from J; junction bases left unmatched: 5. CDR3 DNA (partial): TGTGCCACCGCGACTAGCGGTTACAATGAG. It encodes CATATSGYNE. The full CDR3 is CATATSGYNEQFF. The whole variable domain, filled in from reference TRBV18 and TRBJ2-1, reads NAGVMQNPRHLVRRRGQEARLRCSPMKGHSHVYWYRQLPEEGLKFMVYLQKENIIDESGMPKERFSAEFPKEGPSILRIQQVVRGDSAAYFCATATSGYNEQFFGPGTRLTVL.

This clone has a handful of counts. The read terminates 3 residues ahead of where the CDR3 ends, so the germline J gene completes it. V gene TRBV18 combines with J gene TRBJ1-4; 7 bases are a match to TRBD1. The CDR3 is 15 amino acids. After removal of 1 base from V and 7 bases from J, the junction contained 6 bases not matched to a gene. Germline V gives CDR1 KGHSH, CDR2 LQKENI. The covered CDR3 bases are TGTGCCAGCTCACCACTGCAAGGGGGCGGTGAAAAA. Translating it yields CASSPLQGGGEK. The whole CDR3 protein is CASSPLQGGGEKLFF.

CDR3 in amino acids: CASEKGPGGYTF. The CDR3 bases that were read are TGTGCCAGCGAGAAGGGGCCAGGGGGC. The chain recombines TRBV7-9 with TRBJ1-2, with D possibly matching TRBD1 (5 bases). The CDR3 is cut off 3 residues early in the read; its end comes from the germline J gene. The CDR3 runs 12 residues. Germline-derived CDR1 and CDR2 are SEHNR and FQNEAQ (reference sequence).

This clone was observed at least ten times. The CDR3 end is not reached by the read, which stops 3 residues before it; the germline J gene fills it in. The chain couples TRBV5-1 to TRBJ2-7; a possible D gene is TRBD2 (5 bases). Germline CDR1 reads SGHRS; CDR2 reads YFSETQ. CDR3 length: 14 amino acids. V was clipped by 0 bases and J by 4 bases, with 11 bases between them. CDR3 DNA, as far as it was read: TGCGCCAGCAGCTTGGAACCTAGCAGTTACGAG. This translates into CASSLEPSSYE. The CDR3 reads in full as CASSLEPSSYEQYF.

CDR3: CASSPMTGSSYEQYF. The CDR3 bases that were read are TGTGCCAGTAGTCCGATGACAGGGAGCTCCTACGAG. The rearrangement links TRBV19 to TRBJ2-7, with 7 nucleotides matching TRBD1. The read is 3 residues too short to cover the CDR3 end, so that end is filled in from the germline J gene. This CDR3 has 15 residues. J gave up 0 bases and V 5 bases, and 7 bases lay outside the gene matches. Germline values: CDR1 LNHDA, CDR2 SQIVND (reference sequence).

In its sample, this clone was seen many times. The read falls 3 residues short of the CDR3 end, and the missing part is taken from the germline J gene. V usage is TRBV19 and J usage is TRBJ2-7; D might be TRBD2 (5 bases). V was pared by 6 bases and J by 3 bases, with 15 bases between. Per germline, CDR1 LNHDA and CDR2 SQIVND (reference sequence). The length of the CDR3 is 14 residues. Partial CDR3 DNA: TGTGCCAGTAGCCGGACTGGCGCTAACTACGAG. This encodes CASSRTGANYE. The entire CDR3 sequence reads CASSRTGANYEQYF.

As concerns this clone: The CDR3 end is not reached by the read, which stops 3 residues before it; the germline J gene fills it in. The genes are TRBV19 and TRBJ1-5, with 9 positions matching TRBD1. The CDR3 has 14 residues. Germline CDR1 reads LNHDA; CDR2 reads SQIVND (reference sequence). Germline trimming cut 6 bases from V and 0 bases from J; bases unmatched to any gene: 0. The CDR3 sequence is CASRQGASNQPQHF. The covered CDR3 bases are TGTGCCAGTAGACAGGGGGCTAGCAATCAGCCC.

This clone came up many times. The CDR3 end lies 3 residues beyond the end of the read and is filled in from the germline J gene. The chain recombines TRBV7-6 with TRBJ2-1, with 8 positions matching TRBD2. CDR3 size: 15 residues. Germline loops: CDR1 SGHVS, CDR2 FNYEAQ. V lost 5 bases to trimming and J lost 2 bases; unmatched junction nucleotides: 5. The CDR3 spells CASSVSGATYNEQFF. The sequenced CDR3 bases are TGTGCCAGCAGCGTTAGCGGGGCGACCTACAATGAG.

In this sample, this clone turned up many times. Sequencing ends 3 residues short of the CDR3 end; the germline J gene provides the rest. The chain uses TRBV2 and TRBJ2-5; maybe TRBD2 (6 bases). Germline values: CDR1 SNHLY, CDR2 FYNNEI. Trimming cost V 11 bases and J 5 bases, with 12 bases left between them. The length of the CDR3 is 11 residues. This CDR3 reads CAAGSLETQYF. The DNA read from the CDR3 is TGTGCCGCGGGGAGTCTGGAGACC.

A note on this clone: The sequenced fragment ends 3 residues before the CDR3 boundary, so the rest is inferred from the germline J gene. The chain joins TRBV19 to TRBJ2-3, with D maybe TRBD2 (6 bases). Germline V CDR1 and CDR2: LNHDA, SQIVND (reference sequence). V gave up 3 bases and J gave up 0 bases, with 13 bases separating them. The CDR3 loop spans 16 amino acids. The CDR3: CASSIKSGSSTDTQYF. CDR3 DNA (partial): TGTGCCAGTAGTATCAAAAGCGGGTCTAGCACAGATACG.

Regarding this clone: Sequencing ends 3 residues short of the CDR3 end; the germline J gene provides the rest. This chain joins TRBV7-2 and TRBJ2-2; no reliable D call. The CDR3 is 14 residues long. Trimming pared 2 bases from V and 6 bases from J, leaving 10 bases between. Germline CDR1 is SGHTA and CDR2 is FQGNSA. The CDR3 region is CASSLPGAAGELFF. The DNA read from the CDR3 is TGTGCCAGCAGCTTACCGGGTGCGGCCGGGGAG.

This clone turned up a few times. The read gets to within 3 residues of the CDR3 end, and the germline J gene fills in the rest. The V and J genes are TRBV5-6 and TRBJ1-2; a possible D gene is TRBD1 (6 bases). Germline values: CDR1 SGHDT, CDR2 YYEEEE. The CDR3 covers 15 residues. Incomplete CDR3 DNA: TGTGCCAGCAGCTTGGCCGGGACACGACCTCTAGGC. Residues: CASSLAGTRPLG. The whole CDR3 sequence is CASSLAGTRPLGYTF.

The sample holds many counts of this clone. The read terminates 3 residues ahead of where the CDR3 ends, so the germline J gene completes it. The genes are TRBV20-1 and TRBJ2-2; either TRBD1 or TRBD2 may fit D (6 bases each). V lost 3 bases, J lost 3 bases, and 8 bases lay in between. The germline V gene encodes CDR1 DFQATT and CDR2 SNEGSKA (reference sequence). This CDR3 is built from 13 residues. CDR3: CSAREGDTGELFF. CDR3 bases read: TGCAGTGCTAGGGAGGGGGACACCGGGGAG.

Regarding this clone: The CDR3 is cut off 3 residues early in the read; its end comes from the germline J gene. The chain carries TRBV19 and TRBJ2-1; D is perhaps TRBD2 (7 bases). The V gene's germline CDR1 is LNHDA and CDR2 SQIVND (reference sequence). This CDR3 region has 15 residues. Between the trimmed V and J ends, which lost 5 bases and 2 bases, there was a span of 13 bases. The CDR3 DNA, read in part, is TGTGCCAGTAGTGGGGGGGCGACCCCCTACAATGAG. Amino acid sequence: CASSGGATPYNE. The CDR3 in full is CASSGGATPYNEQFF.

For this clone: The read comes to an end 3 residues before the CDR3 does, leaving the germline J gene to fill in the end. V and J are TRBV7-6 and TRBJ1-1; possibly TRBD1 for D (5 bases). Trimming pared 5 bases from V and 6 bases from J, leaving 13 bases between. There are 13 residues in the CDR3. The germline V gene encodes CDR1 SGHVS and CDR2 FNYEAQ. CDR3 sequence reads: CASSPGLGAEAFF. CDR3 DNA, as far as it was read: TGTGCCAGCAGCCCGGGACTTGGGGCTGAA. Drawing the rest from reference TRBV7-6 and TRBJ1-1, the complete variable domain is GAGVSQSPRYKVTKRGQDVALRCDPISGHVSLYWYRQALGQGPEFLTYFNYEAQQDKSGLPNDRFSAERPEGSISTLTIQRTEQRDSAMYRCASSPGLGAEAFFGQGTRLTVV.